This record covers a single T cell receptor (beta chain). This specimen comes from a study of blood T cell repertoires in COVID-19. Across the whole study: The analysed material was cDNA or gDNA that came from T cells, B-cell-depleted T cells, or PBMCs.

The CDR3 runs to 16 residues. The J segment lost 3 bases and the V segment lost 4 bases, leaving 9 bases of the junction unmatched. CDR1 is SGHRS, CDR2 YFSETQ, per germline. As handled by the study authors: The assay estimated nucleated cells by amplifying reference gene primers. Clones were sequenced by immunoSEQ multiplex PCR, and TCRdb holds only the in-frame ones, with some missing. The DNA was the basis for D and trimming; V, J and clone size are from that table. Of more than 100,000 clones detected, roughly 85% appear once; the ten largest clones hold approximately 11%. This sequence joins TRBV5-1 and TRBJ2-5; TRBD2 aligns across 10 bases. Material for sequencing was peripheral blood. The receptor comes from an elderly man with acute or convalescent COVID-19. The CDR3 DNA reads TGCGCCAGCAGCACGAGGGGGACTAGCGAAGAAGAGACCCAGTACTTC. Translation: CASSTRGTSEEETQYF. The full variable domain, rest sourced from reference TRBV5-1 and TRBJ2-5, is KAGVTQTPRYLIKTRGQQVTLSCSPISGHRSVSWYQQTPGQGLQFLFEYFSETQRNKGNFPGRFSGRQFSNSRSEMNVSTLELGDSALYLCASSTRGTSEEETQYFGPGTRLLVL.